One and the same sample provided the 16 T cell receptor beta chains below, sequenced in a study of control samples from healthy donors and cancer patients. Clones were read by immunoSEQ multiplex PCR, and TCRdb kept only the in-frame ones, dropping some. The repertoire has 150,000 to 200,000 clones, 90% to 95% of them found once; the top ten carry around 9.3%. The sample was blood. Receptors originate from a woman in her thirties or forties in good health.

V usage is TRBV4-2 and J usage is TRBJ1-3; TRBD1 agrees at 7 bases. With 4 bases clipped from V and 0 bases from J, the junction kept 6 bases outside the gene matches. Germline V gene lookup returns CDR1 LGHNA and CDR2 YNFKEQ. The CDR3 is 16 amino acids. The CDR3 DNA sequence: TGTGCCAGCAGCCCCCGGACAGGACGCTCTGGAAACACCATATATTTT. Its protein is CASSPRTGRSGNTIYF.

The chain employs TRBV5-4 and TRBJ1-2; D is perhaps TRBD1 (6 bases). V lost 4 bases and J lost 5, with 24 bases in between. The CDR3 contains 17 residues. Germline CDR1 is SGHNT and CDR2 is YYREEE (reference sequence). CDR3 sequence (DNA): TGTGCCAGCAGCACGGGGGGGGTAGGACAGTTTGGGTATGGCTACACCTTC. The encoded protein is CASSTGGVGQFGYGYTF.

The V call is TRBV15, the J call TRBJ1-5, with D possibly TRBD1 on 5 matching bases. CDR1 is LNHNV and CDR2 is YYDKDF in the germline V gene (reference sequence). The CDR3 is 16 residues long. Trimming cost V 0 bases and J 2 bases, with 11 bases left between them. The CDR3 spells CATSREGGGGNQPQHF. DNA of the CDR3: TGTGCCACCAGCAGAGAAGGTGGGGGGGGCAATCAGCCCCAGCATTTT.

The chain carries TRBV5-6 and TRBJ2-5; no clear D gene. The germline gives CDR1 SGHDT, CDR2 YYEEEE. The CDR3 runs to 14 residues. V lost 0 bases and J lost 4, with 10 bases in between. The CDR3 spells CASSLASTGETQYF. The CDR3 bases are TGTGCCAGCAGCTTGGCTTCTACGGGAGAGACCCAGTACTTC.

The chain carries TRBV9 and TRBJ1-6; D is unclear. The CDR3 is made up of 13 amino acids. CDR1 and CDR2 (germline): SGDLS, YYNGEE. V dropped 0 bases and J dropped 11 bases, with 9 bases sitting between them. The CDR3 spells CASSVGERTPLHF. DNA of the CDR3: TGTGCCAGCAGCGTAGGGGAGAGGACACCCCTCCACTTT.

The chain combines TRBV7-8 with TRBJ2-7, with 13 bases that match TRBD2. Trimming at V came to 4 bases and at J to 4 bases, leaving 4 bases not matched to a gene. The CDR3 has 15 residues. Germline V gene lookup returns CDR1 SGHVS and CDR2 FQNEAQ. CDR3 loop: CASSSRTSGSYEQYF. The DNA for the CDR3 is TGTGCCAGCAGCTCTCGGACTAGCGGGAGTTACGAGCAGTACTTC.

The genes are TRBV7-2 and TRBJ1-6, with D hard to call. The CDR3 sequence is 12 residues long. Trimming shortened V by 1 base and J by 7 bases, and 2 bases separated the two germline ends. Germline CDR1 and CDR2: SGHTA and FQGNSA. The CDR3 bases are TGTGCCAGCAGCTTAGAGAATTCACCCCTCCACTTT. Amino acids: CASSLENSPLHF.

This clone occurred once. This sequence joins TRBV6-5 and TRBJ1-2, with D perhaps matching TRBD1 (5 bases). The V gene's germline CDR1 is MNHEY and CDR2 SVGAGI. The CDR3 loop spans 14 amino acids. Trimming stripped 6 bases from V and 5 bases from J, with 16 bases between. Written as DNA, the CDR3 is TGTGCCAGCAGATACGAAGGGACTCCATATGGCTACACCTTC. Translation: CASRYEGTPYGYTF.

The rearrangement joins TRBV6-5 to TRBJ1-1; 7 bases align to TRBD1. Per germline, CDR1 MNHEY and CDR2 SVGAGI. J lost 4 bases, V lost 0 bases, and 5 bases had no gene match. This CDR3 is built from 15 residues. This CDR3 is CASSYSRQGGTEAFF. The DNA for the CDR3 is TGTGCCAGCAGTTACTCCAGACAGGGCGGCACTGAAGCTTTCTTT.

The chain is built from TRBV27 and TRBJ1-1; 8 nucleotides align to TRBD1. V shed 2 bases, J shed 11 bases, and the junction held 4 bases outside the gene matches. The CDR3 runs to 12 residues. The germline gives CDR1 MNHEY, CDR2 SMNVEV (reference sequence). The CDR3 loop is CASSLRTGLAFF. As DNA, the CDR3 is TGTGCCAGCAGTTTAAGGACAGGGTTGGCTTTCTTT.

V and J are TRBV15 and TRBJ1-6; no firm D call. The ends were cut back, 5 bases at V and 4 bases at J, with 9 bases in the middle. CDR1 is LNHNV and CDR2 is YYDKDF in the germline V gene (reference sequence). The length of the CDR3 is 14 residues. In DNA form, the CDR3 reads TGTGCCACCAGCGAGGTTGCGTATAATTCACCCCTCCACTTT. Its protein is CATSEVAYNSPLHF.

The rearrangement links TRBV19 to TRBJ2-5, with TRBD2 matching 7 bases. This CDR3 has 15 amino acids. Looked up from germline, CDR1 is LNHDA and CDR2 is SQIVND (reference sequence). J lost 3 bases, V lost 5 bases, and 9 bases had no gene match. DNA of the CDR3: TGTGCCAGTAGTCCAACCGGGACTACAAAAGAGACCCAGTACTTC. Translated: CASSPTGTTKETQYF. The full variable domain, rest sourced from reference TRBV19 and TRBJ2-5, is DGGITQSPKYLFRKEGQNVTLSCEQNLNHDAMYWYRQDPGQGLRLIYYSQIVNDFQKGDIAEGYSVSREKKESFPLTVTSAQKNPTAFYLCASSPTGTTKETQYFGPGTRLLVL.

The genes are TRBV5-6 and TRBJ1-1; D is uncertain. V lost 2 bases and J 0 bases, leaving 11 bases between the germline ends. This CDR3 has 15 residues. Germline V gene sequence: CDR1 SGHDT, CDR2 YYEEEE. CDR3 nucleotides: TGTGCCAGCAGCTTAGGGCCCGCACTGAACACTGAAGCTTTCTTT. Residues: CASSLGPALNTEAFF. Full variable domain (missing parts from reference TRBV5-6 and TRBJ1-1): DAGVTQSPTHLIKTRGQQVTLRCSPKSGHDTVSWYQQALGQGPQFIFQYYEEEERQRGNFPDRFSGHQFPNYSSELNVNALLLGDSALYLCASSLGPALNTEAFFGQGTRLTVV.

J is TRBJ2-2 and V is TRBV11-3, with D uncertain. Germline assignment: CDR1 SGHNT and CDR2 YENEEA. There are 19 residues in the CDR3. The V and J ends lost 5 bases and 4 bases respectively, with 26 bases between them. The CDR3 bases are TGTGCCAGCAGCCCCGAAGGGTGGTACGACAATTTGACCACCGGGGAGCTGTTTTTT. Translated: CASSPEGWYDNLTTGELFF.

The V gene is TRBV12-3 or TRBV12-4, the J gene TRBJ1-2; no reliable D call. The CDR3 spans 12 residues. With 4 bases removed from V and 6 bases from J, the gap between germline ends came to 9 bases. Here the CDR3 reads CASSSGRNGYTF. CDR3 DNA sequence: TGTGCCAGCAGTTCGGGGAGGAATGGCTACACCTTC.

Here the CDR3 reads CATSRGAREETQYF. The CDR3 bases are TGTGCCACCAGCAGGGGGGCCAGGGAAGAGACCCAGTACTTC. The chain is built from TRBV15 and TRBJ2-5; D might be TRBD1 (6 bases). The V gene lost 3 bases and the J gene lost 3 bases, with 11 bases spanning the gap. Per germline, CDR1 LNHNV and CDR2 YYDKDF (reference sequence). The CDR3 sequence is 14 residues long.